The rows below give T cell receptor beta chains drawn from one sample of a study of glioma-infiltrating T cells after dendritic cell vaccination. The repertoire was sequenced with immunoSEQ multiplex PCR; TCRdb's copy has only in-frame clones and lacks some. The sample consists of under 100,000 clones, 70% to 90% of them appearing once. Sequencing was performed on blood, taken before dendritic cell vaccination. The receptors derive from a human donor with glioblastoma. Each CDR3 is given with its conserved first and last residue. The order of the fields is D gene, clone size, J gene, V gene, CDR3 DNA, CDR3 protein. D genes are given only for firm matches. Clone size is shown for a subset of rows, as once, few, many or a class of expanded clone.

TRBD2	NA	TRBJ2-1	TRBV5-4	TGTGCCAGCAGCTCTAGCGGGGGCACCTACAATGAGCAGTTCTTC	CASSSSGGTYNEQFF
NA	NA	TRBJ1-2	TRBV6-1	TGTGCCAGCAGTGAAATAATGGCAGAATATGGCTACACCTTC	CASSEIMAEYGYTF
NA	NA	TRBJ1-5	TRBV7-2	TGTGCCAGCAGTTCTGGACAGAAAAATCAGCCCCAGCATTTT	CASSSGQKNQPQHF
TRBD1	NA	TRBJ2-1	TRBV7-9	TGTGCCAGCAGCTTAGGGGACAGGGTACGAGATGAGCAGTTCTTC	CASSLGDRVRDEQFF
NA	NA	TRBJ2-2	TRBV9	TGTGCCAGCAGCGGGCCTCACCGGGACACGAACACCGGGGAGCTGTTTTTT	CASSGPHRDTNTGELFF
TRBD2	once	TRBJ2-1	TRBV5-1	TGCGCCAGCAGCTTGTCCGGGGGAGGGTACAATGAGCAGTTCTTC	CASSLSGGGYNEQFF
NA	NA	TRBJ2-7	TRBV27	TGTGCCAGCAGCATATTCCCCGGCTACGAGCAGTACTTC	CASSIFPGYEQYF
NA	NA	TRBJ2-3	TRBV9	TGTGCCAGCAGCGTAGAGGTCAACAGGGTTACGCAGTATTTT	CASSVEVNRVTQYF
NA	NA	TRBJ2-1	TRBV29-1	TGCAGCGTATGGGGCCTAGGGAATGAGCAGTTCTTC	CSVWGLGNEQFF
TRBD1	NA	TRBJ2-7	TRBV18	TGTGCCAGCTCCCGGGACAGCTACGAGCAGTACTTC	CASSRDSYEQYF
NA	NA	TRBJ1-6	TRBV21-1	TGTGCCAGCAGCAATCGGGACAGGGTCTATAATTCACCCCTCCACTTT	CASSNRDRVYNSPLHF
TRBD2	NA	TRBJ2-7	TRBV19	TGTGCCAGTAGTATAGGAAGTGGTAGCGGGGGACCATACGAGCAGTACTTC	CASSIGSGSGGPYEQYF
NA	NA	TRBJ1-2	TRBV4-1	TGCGCCAGCAGCCAAGAAACGGAGTTTTATGGCTACACCTTC	CASSQETEFYGYTF
TRBD2	NA	TRBJ2-7	TRBV5-1	TGCGCCAGCAGCCCGGGCTCGGCGGGAGGGGCTCGCGAGCAGTACTTC	CASSPGSAGGAREQYF
NA	NA	TRBJ1-1	TRBV5-1	TGCGCCAGCAGAGGGGGAGGGGGTTACACTGAAGCTTTCTTT	CASRGGGGYTEAFF
TRBD2	NA	TRBJ2-2	TRBV11-1	TGTGCCAGCAGCCCGCGGACTAGCGGGCTTAACACCGGGGAGCTGTTTTTT	CASSPRTSGLNTGELFF
NA	NA	TRBJ1-1	TRBV4-2	TGTGCCAGCAGCCAACAGGGTGGGATCACTGAAGCTTTCTTT	CASSQQGGITEAFF
TRBD2	NA	TRBJ2-1	TRBV6-1	TGTGCCGGGGAGGGGGGGACTAGCGGCTACAATGAGCAGTTCTTC	CAGEGGTSGYNEQFF
NA	few	TRBJ2-6	TRBV19	TGTGCCAGTAGTAGTTATTCGGGGGCCAACGTCCTGACTTTC	CASSSYSGANVLTF
NA	NA	TRBJ2-1	TRBV10-3	TGTGCCATCAGTGATCCGGGGGAGAGGCATGAGCAGTTCTTC	CAISDPGERHEQFF
TRBD2	NA	TRBJ2-7	TRBV10-1	TGCGCCAGCAGTCCGGGACTAGCGGGGGCCTACGAGCAGTACTTC	CASSPGLAGAYEQYF
TRBD2	NA	TRBJ2-4	TRBV27	TGTGCCAGCAGTTCAGCGGGGTGGCGACAGGGGACTAGCGACGGCAAAAACATTCAGTACTTC	CASSSAGWRQGTSDGKNIQYF